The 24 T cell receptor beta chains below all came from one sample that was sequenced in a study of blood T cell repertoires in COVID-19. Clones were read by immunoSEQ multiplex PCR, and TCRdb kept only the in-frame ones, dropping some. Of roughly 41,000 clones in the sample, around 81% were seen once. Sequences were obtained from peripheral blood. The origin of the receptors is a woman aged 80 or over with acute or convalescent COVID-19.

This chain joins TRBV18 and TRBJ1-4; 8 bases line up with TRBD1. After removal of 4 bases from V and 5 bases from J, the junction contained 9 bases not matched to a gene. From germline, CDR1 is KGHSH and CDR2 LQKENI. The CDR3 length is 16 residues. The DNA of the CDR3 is TGTGCCAGCTCACACCGCCCGGACAGGGACAATGAAAAACTGTTTTTT. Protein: CASSHRPDRDNEKLFF. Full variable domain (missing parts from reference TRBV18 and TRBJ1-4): NAGVMQNPRHLVRRRGQEARLRCSPMKGHSHVYWYRQLPEEGLKFMVYLQKENIIDESGMPKERFSAEFPKEGPSILRIQQVVRGDSAAYFCASSHRPDRDNEKLFFGSGTQLSVL.

In DNA form, the CDR3 reads TGTGCCAGCAGTTTAAGTACAGCGGGGTACACAGATACGCAGTATTTT. Its protein product is CASSLSTAGYTDTQYF. The V call is TRBV28, the J call TRBJ2-3; 7 nucleotides agree with TRBD2. From germline, CDR1 is MDHEN and CDR2 SYDVKM. J gave up 2 bases and V 2 bases, and 7 bases lay outside the gene matches. The CDR3 has 16 residues.

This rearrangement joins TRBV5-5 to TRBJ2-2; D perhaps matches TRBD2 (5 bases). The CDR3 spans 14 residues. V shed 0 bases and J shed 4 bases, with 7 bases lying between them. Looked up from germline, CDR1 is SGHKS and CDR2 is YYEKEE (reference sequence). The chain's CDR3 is CASSLVGVTGELFF. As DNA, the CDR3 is TGTGCCAGCAGCTTGGTGGGAGTCACCGGGGAGCTGTTTTTT.

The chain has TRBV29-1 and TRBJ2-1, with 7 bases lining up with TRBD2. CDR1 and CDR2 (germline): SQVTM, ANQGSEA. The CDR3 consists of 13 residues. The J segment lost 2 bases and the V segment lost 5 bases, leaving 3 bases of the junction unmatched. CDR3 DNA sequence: TGCAGCGTTAGGCGGGGGACCTACAATGAGCAGTTCTTC. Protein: CSVRRGTYNEQFF.

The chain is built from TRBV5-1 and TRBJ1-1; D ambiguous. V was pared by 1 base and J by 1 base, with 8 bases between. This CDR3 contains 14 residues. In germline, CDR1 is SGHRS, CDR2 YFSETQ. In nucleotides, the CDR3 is TGCGCCAGCAGCTTGAGGAGCGGGAACACTGAAGCTTTCTTT. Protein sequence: CASSLRSGNTEAFF.

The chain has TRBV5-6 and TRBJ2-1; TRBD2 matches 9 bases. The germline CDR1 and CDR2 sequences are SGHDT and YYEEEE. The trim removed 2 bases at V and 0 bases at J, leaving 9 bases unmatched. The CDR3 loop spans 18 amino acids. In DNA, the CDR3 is TGTGCCAGCAGCTTTCAAATTCTAGCGGGGATCTCCTACAATGAGCAGTTCTTC. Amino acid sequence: CASSFQILAGISYNEQFF.

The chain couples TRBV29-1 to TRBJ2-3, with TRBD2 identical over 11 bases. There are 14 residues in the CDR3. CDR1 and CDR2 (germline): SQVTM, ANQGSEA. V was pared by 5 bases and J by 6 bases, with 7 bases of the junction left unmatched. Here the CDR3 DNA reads TGCAGCGTTCTCGGACTAGCGGGTTGGGATACGCAGTATTTT. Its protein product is CSVLGLAGWDTQYF.

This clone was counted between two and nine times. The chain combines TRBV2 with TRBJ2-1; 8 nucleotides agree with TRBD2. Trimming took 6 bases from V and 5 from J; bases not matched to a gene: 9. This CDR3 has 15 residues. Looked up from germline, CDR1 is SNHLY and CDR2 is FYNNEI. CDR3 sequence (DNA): TGTGCCAGCAGCGCAACTAGCGGAGTGAACAATGAGCAGTTCTTC. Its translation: CASSATSGVNNEQFF.

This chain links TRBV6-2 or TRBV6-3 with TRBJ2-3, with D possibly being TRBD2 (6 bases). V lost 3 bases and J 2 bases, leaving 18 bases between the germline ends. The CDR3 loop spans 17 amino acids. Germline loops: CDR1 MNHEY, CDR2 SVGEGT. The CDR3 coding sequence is TGTGCCAGCAGTTATTCCGCCGGGGGTCCCACCACAGATACGCAGTATTTT. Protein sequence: CASSYSAGGPTTDTQYF.

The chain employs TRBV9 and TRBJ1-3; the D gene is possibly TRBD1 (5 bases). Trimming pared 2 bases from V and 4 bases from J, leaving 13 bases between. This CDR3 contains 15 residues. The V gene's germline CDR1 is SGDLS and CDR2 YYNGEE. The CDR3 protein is CASSVAEGIGNTIYF. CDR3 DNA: TGTGCCAGCAGCGTGGCGGAGGGGATCGGAAACACCATATATTTT.

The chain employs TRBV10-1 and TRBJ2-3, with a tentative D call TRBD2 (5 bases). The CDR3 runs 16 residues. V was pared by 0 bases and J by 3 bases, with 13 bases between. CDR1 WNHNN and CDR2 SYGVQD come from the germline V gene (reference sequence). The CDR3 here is CASSESRVWETDTQYF. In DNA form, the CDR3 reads TGCGCCAGCAGTGAGTCGAGAGTGTGGGAGACAGATACGCAGTATTTT.

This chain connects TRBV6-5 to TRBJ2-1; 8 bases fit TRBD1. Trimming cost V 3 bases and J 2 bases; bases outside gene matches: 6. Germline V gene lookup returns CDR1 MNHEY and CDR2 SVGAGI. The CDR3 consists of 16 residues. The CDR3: CASSYTSGGAYNEQFF. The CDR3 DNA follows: TGTGCCAGCAGTTATACCTCAGGGGGCGCCTACAATGAGCAGTTCTTC.

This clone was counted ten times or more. The CDR3 DNA is TGTGCCAGCAGTTCGGGCAATCAGCCCCAGCATTTT. Translated: CASSSGNQPQHF. This chain joins TRBV12-3 or TRBV12-4 and TRBJ1-5; D is unclear. This CDR3 has 12 residues. V was clipped by 4 bases and J by 2 bases, with 3 bases between them.

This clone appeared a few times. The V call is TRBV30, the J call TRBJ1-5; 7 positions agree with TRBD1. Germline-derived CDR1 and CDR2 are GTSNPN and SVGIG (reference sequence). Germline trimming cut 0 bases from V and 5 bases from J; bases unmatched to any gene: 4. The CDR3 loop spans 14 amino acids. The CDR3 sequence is CAWSVEGGYQPQHF. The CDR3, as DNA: TGTGCCTGGAGTGTAGAAGGGGGCTATCAGCCCCAGCATTTT. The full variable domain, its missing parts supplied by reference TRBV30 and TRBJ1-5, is SQTIHQWPATLVQPVGSPLSLECTVEGTSNPNLYWYRQAAGRGLQLLFYSVGIGQISSEVPQNLSASRPQDRQFILSSKKLLLSDSGFYLCAWSVEGGYQPQHFGDGTRLSIL.

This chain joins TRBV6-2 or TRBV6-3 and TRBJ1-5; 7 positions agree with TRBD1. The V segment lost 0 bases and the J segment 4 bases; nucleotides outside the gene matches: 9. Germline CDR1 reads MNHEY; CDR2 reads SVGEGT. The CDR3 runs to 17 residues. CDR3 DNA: TGTGCCAGCAGTTACTCGGCCCCTAACAGGGGAAATCAGCCCCAGCATTTT. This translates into CASSYSAPNRGNQPQHF.

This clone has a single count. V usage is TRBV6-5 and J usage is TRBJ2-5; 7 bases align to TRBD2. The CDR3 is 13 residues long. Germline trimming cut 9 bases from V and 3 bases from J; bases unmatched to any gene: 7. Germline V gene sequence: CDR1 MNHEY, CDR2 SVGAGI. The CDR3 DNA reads TGTGCCAGTGCCCGTGGGGGGGAAGAGACCCAGTACTTC. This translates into CASARGGEETQYF.

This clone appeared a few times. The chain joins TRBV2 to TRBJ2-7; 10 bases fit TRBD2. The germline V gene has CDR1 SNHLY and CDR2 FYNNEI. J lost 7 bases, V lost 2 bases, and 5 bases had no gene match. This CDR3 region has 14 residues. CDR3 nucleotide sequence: TGTGCCAGCAGTGAATCCCTAGCGGGGGAAGAGCAGTACTTC. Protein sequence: CASSESLAGEEQYF.

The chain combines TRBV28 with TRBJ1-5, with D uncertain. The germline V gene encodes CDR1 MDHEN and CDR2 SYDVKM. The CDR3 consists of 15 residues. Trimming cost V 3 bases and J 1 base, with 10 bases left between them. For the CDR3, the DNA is TGTGCCAGCAGTTTGCCAGGAACCAGCAATCAGCCCCAGCATTTT. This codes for CASSLPGTSNQPQHF.

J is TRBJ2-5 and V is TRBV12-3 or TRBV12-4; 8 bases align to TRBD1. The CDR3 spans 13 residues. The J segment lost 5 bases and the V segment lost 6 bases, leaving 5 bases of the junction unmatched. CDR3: CASSDRGGETQYF. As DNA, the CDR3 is TGTGCCAGCAGCGACAGGGGCGGGGAGACCCAGTACTTC.

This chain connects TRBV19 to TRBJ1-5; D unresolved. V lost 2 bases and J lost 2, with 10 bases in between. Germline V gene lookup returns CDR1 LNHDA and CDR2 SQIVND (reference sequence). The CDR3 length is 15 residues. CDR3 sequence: CASSILRERNQPQHF. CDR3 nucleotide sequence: TGTGCCAGTAGTATACTCCGGGAGCGCAATCAGCCCCAGCATTTT.

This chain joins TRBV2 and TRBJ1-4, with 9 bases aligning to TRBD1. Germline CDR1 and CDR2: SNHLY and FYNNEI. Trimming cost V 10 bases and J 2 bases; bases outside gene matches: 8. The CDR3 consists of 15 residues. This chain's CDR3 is CANRPDRGTNEKLFF. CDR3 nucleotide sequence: TGTGCCAACAGGCCAGACAGGGGGACTAATGAAAAACTGTTTTTT.

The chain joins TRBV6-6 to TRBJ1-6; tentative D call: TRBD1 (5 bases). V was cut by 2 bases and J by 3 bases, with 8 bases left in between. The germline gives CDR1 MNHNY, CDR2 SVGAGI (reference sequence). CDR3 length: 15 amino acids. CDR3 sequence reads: CASSYGGVYNSPLHF. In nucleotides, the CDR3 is TGTGCCAGCAGTTACGGGGGGGTCTATAATTCACCCCTCCACTTT.

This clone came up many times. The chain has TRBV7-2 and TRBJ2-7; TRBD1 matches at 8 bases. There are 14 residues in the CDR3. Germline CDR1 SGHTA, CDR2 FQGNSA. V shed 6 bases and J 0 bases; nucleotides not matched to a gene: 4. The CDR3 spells CASRADRGSYEQYF. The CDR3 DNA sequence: TGTGCCAGCAGAGCAGACAGGGGCTCCTACGAGCAGTACTTC. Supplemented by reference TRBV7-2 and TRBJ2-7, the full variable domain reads GAGVSQSPSNKVTEKGKDVELRCDPISGHTALYWYRQSLGQGLEFLIYFQGNSAPDKSGLPSDRFSAERTGGSVSTLTIQRTQQEDSAVYLCASRADRGSYEQYFGPGTRLTVT.

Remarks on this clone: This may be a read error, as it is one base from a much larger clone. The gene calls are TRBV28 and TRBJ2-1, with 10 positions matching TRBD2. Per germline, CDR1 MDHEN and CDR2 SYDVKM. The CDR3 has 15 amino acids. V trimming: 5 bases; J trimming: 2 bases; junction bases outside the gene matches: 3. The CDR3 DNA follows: TGTGCCAGCAGTCTTACTAGCGGGGCCTACAATGAGCAGTTCTTC. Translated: CASSLTSGAYNEQFF.